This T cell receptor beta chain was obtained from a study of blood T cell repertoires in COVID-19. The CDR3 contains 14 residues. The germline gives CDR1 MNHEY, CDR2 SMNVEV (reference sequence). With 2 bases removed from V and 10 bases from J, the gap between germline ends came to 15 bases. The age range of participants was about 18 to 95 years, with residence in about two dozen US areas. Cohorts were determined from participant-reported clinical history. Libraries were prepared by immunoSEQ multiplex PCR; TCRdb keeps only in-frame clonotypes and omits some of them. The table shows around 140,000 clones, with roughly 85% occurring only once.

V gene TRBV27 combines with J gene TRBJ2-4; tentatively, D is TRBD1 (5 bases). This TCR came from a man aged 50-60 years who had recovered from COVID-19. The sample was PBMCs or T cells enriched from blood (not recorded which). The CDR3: CASSLISTGEIQYF. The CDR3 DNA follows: TGTGCCAGCAGTTTAATAAGCACAGGTGAAATTCAGTACTTC.